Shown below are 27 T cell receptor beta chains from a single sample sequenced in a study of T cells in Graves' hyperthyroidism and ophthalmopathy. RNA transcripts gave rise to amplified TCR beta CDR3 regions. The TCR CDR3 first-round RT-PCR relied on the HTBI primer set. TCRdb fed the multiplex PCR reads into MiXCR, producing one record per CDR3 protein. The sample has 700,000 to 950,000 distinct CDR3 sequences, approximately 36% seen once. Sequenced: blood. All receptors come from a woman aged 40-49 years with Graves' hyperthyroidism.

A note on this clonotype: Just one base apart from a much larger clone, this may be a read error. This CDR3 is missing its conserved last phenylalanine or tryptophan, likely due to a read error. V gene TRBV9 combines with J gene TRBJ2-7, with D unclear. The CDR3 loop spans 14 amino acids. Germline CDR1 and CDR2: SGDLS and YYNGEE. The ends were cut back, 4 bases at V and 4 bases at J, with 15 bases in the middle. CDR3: CASSPSILPYEQYL. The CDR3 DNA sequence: TGTGCCAGCAGCCCAAGCATTCTTCCGTACGAGCAGTACCTC.

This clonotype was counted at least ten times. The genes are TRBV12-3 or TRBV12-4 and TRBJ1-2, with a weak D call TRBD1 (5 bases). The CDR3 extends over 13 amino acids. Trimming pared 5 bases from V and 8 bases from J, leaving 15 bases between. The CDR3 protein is CASSPPGLDGYTF. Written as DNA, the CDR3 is TGTGCCAGCAGTCCCCCGGGGCTAGACGGCTACACCTTC.

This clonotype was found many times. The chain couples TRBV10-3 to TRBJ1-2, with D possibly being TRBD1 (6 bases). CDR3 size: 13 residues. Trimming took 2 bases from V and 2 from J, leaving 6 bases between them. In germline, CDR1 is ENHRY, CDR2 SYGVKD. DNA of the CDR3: TGTGCCATCAGTGAGGGACAGAACTATGGCTACACCTTC. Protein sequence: CAISEGQNYGYTF.

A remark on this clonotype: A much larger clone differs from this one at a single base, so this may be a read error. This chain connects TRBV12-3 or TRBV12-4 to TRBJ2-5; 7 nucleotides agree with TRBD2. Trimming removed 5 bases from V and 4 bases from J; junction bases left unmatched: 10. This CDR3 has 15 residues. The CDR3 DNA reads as TGTGCCAGCAGTCTACGACCAGCGGGGAGAGAGACCCAGTACTTC. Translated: CASSLRPAGRETQYF.

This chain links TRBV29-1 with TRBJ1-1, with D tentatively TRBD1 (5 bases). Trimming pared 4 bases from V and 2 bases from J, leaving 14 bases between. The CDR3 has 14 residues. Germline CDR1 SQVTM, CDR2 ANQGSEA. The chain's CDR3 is CSVGRGTGNTEAFF. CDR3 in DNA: TGCAGCGTTGGAAGAGGGACTGGAAACACTGAAGCTTTCTTT.

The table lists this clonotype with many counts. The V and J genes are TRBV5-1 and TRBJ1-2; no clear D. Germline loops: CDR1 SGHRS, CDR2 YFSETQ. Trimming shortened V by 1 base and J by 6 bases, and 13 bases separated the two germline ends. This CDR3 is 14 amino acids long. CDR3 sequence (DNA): TGCGCCAGCAGCTTGAGCGACGGAGGCGATGGCTACACCTTC. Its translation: CASSLSDGGDGYTF.

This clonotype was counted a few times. The CDR3 sequence: CASSGSGTYEQYF. In nucleotides, the CDR3 is TGTGCCAGCAGTGGGAGCGGGACTTACGAGCAGTACTTC. The rearrangement links TRBV2 to TRBJ2-7; 7 bases fit TRBD2. CDR3 length: 13 amino acids. V shed 4 bases, J shed 4 bases, and the junction held 4 bases outside the gene matches. Germline CDR1 SNHLY, CDR2 FYNNEI.

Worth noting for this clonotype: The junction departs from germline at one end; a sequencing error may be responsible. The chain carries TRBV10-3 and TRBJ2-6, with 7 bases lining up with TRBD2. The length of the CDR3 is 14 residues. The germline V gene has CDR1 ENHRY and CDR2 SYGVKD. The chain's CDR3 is CAISEGGVVRSEAF. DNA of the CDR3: TGTGCCATCAGTGAGGGGGGGGTCGTGAGGTCTGAAGCTTTC.

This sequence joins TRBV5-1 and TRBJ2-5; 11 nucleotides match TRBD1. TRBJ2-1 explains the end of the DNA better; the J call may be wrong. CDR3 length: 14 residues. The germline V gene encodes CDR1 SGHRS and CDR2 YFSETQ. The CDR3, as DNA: TGCGCCAGCAGCCTGGGACAGGGGGAAAATGAGCAGTTCTTC. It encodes CASSLGQGENEQFF.

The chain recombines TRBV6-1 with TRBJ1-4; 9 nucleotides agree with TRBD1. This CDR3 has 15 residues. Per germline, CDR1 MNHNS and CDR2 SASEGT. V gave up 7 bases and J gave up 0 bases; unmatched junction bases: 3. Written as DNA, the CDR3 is TGTGCCAGCACTAGGACAGGGGCAACTAATGAAAAACTGTTTTTT. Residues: CASTRTGATNEKLFF.

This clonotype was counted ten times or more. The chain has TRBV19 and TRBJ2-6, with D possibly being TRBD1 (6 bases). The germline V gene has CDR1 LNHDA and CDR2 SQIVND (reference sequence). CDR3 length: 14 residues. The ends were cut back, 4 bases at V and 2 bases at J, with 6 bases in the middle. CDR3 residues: CASSTGAGANVLTF. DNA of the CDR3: TGTGCCAGTAGTACAGGGGCTGGGGCCAACGTCCTGACTTTC.

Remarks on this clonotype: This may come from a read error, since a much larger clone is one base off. CDR3 in DNA: TGTGCCAGCAGCTTAAGTTGGAGGGTTGACGTCGAGCAGTACTTC. This codes for CASSLSWRVDVEQYF. This chain uses TRBV13 with TRBJ2-7; the D gene is possibly TRBD2 (6 bases). The V gene lost 2 bases and the J gene lost 6 bases, with 17 bases spanning the gap. Germline CDR1 PRHDT, CDR2 FYEKMQ (reference sequence). The CDR3 has 15 residues. Drawing the rest from reference TRBV13 and TRBJ2-7, the complete variable domain is AAGVIQSPRHLIKEKRETATLKCYPIPRHDTVYWYQQGPGQDPQFLISFYEKMQSDKGSIPDRFSAQQFSDYHSELNMSSLELGDSALYFCASSLSWRVDVEQYFGPGTRLTVT.

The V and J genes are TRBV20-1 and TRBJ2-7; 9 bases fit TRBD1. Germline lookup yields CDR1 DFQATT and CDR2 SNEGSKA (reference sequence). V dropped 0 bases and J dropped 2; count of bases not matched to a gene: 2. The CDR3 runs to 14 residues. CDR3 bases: TGCAGTGCTAGAGATCGACAGGGGGCCTACGAGCAGTACTTC. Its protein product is CSARDRQGAYEQYF.

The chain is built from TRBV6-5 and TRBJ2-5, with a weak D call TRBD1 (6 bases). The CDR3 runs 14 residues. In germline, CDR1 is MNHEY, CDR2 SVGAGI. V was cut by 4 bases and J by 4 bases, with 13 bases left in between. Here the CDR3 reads CASSLLGQRETQYF. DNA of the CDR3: TGTGCCAGCAGTTTGCTCGGACAGCGAGAGACCCAGTACTTC.

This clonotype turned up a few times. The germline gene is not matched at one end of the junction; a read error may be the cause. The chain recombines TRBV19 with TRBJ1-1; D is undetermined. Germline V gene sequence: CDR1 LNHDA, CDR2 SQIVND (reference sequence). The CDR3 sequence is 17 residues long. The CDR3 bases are TGTGCCAGCAGTAAGAAGGTCGACGGACCAATGAACACTGAAGCTTTCTTT. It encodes CASSKKVDGPMNTEAFF.

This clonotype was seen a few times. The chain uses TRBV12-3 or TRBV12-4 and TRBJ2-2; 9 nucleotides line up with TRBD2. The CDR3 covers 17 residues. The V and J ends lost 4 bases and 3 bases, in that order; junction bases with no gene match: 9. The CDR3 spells CASSYAVAGVHTGELFF. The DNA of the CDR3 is TGTGCCAGCAGTTACGCGGTAGCGGGAGTACACACCGGGGAGCTGTTTTTT.

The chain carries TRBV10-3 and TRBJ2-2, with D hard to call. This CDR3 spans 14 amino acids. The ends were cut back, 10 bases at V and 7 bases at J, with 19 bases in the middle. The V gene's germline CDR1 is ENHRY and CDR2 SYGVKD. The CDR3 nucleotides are TGTGCCAGCAGGACGGCGTCGGTTGACGGGGAGCTGTTTTTT. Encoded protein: CASRTASVDGELFF.

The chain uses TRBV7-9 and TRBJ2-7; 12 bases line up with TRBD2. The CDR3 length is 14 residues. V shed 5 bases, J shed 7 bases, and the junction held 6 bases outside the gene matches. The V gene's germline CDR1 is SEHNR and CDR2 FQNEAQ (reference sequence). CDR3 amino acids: CASSPGLAGNEQYF. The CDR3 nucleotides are TGTGCCAGCAGCCCTGGACTAGCGGGAAATGAGCAGTACTTC.

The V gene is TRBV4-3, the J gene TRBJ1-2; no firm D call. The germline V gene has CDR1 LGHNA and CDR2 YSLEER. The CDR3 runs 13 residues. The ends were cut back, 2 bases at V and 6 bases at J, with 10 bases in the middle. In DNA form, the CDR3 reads TGCGCCAGCAGCCAATATTTTCAGAATGGCTACACCTTC. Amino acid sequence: CASSQYFQNGYTF.

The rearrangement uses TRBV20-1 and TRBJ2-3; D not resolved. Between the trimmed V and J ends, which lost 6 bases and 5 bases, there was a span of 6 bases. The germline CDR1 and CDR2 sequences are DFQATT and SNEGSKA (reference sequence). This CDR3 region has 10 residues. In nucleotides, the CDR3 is TGCAGTGCCCCTCTAGATACGCAGTATTTT. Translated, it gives CSAPLDTQYF.

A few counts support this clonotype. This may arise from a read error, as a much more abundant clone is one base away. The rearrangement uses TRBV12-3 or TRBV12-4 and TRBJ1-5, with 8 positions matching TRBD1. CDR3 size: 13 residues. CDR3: CAGRGQVTQPQHF. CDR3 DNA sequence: TGTGCCGGCAGGGGACAGGTCACACAGCCCCAGCATTTT.

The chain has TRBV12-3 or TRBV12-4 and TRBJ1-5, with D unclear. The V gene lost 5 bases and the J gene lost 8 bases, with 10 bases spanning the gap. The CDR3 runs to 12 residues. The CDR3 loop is CASSRGKEPQHF. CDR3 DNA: TGTGCCAGCAGTCGTGGTAAGGAGCCCCAGCATTTT.

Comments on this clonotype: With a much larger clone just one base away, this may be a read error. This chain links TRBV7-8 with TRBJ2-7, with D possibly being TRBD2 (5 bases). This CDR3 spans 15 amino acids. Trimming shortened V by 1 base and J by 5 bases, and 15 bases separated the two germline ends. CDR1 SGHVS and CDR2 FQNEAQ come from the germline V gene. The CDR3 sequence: CASSLEAEDLDEQYF. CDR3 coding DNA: TGTGCCAGCAGCTTAGAAGCGGAGGACTTGGACGAGCAGTACTTC.

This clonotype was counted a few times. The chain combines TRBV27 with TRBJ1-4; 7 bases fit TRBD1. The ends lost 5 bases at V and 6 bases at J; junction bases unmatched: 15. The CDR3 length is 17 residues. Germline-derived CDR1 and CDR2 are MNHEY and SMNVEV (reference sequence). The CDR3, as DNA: TGTGCCAGCAGTCCTCAGCATCACAGGGGTCGGGATGAAAAACTGTTTTTT. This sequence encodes CASSPQHHRGRDEKLFF.

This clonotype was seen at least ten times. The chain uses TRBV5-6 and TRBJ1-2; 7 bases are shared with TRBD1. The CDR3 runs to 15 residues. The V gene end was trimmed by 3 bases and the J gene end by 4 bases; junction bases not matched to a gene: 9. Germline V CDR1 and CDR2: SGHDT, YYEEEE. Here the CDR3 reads CASSYDRDRVYGYTF. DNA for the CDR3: TGTGCCAGCAGCTACGACAGGGATCGCGTCTATGGCTACACCTTC.

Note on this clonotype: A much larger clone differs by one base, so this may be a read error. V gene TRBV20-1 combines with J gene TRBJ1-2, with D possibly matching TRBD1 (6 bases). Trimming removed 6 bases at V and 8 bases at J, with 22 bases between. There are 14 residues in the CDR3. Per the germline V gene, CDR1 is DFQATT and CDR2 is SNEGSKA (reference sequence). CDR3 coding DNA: TGCAGTGCCTCCGGGACACCCCCGGGTAGGGGCTACACCTTC. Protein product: CSASGTPPGRGYTF.

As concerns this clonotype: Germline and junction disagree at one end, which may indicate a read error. CDR3 nucleotide sequence: TGCAGTGCTAGAGGAGGGACAGGGGGGAAAGAGGCCCAGTACTTC. This translates into CSARGGTGGKEAQYF. The chain employs TRBV20-1 and TRBJ2-5; 11 positions match TRBD1. Germline-derived CDR1 and CDR2 are DFQATT and SNEGSKA (reference sequence). CDR3 size: 15 residues.